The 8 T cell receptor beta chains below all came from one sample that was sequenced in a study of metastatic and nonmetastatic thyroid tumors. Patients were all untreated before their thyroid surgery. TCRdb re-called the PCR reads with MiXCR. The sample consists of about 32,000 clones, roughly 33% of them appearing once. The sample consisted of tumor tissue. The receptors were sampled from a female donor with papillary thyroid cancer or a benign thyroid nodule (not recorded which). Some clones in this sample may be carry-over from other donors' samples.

The CDR3 loop reads CASSSGTADSGNTIYF. CDR3 bases: TGTGCCAGCAGTTCCGGGACAGCAGACTCTGGAAACACCATATATTTT. V usage is TRBV6-5 and J usage is TRBJ1-3; 7 bases agree with TRBD1. The CDR3 consists of 16 residues. In germline, CDR1 is MNHEY, CDR2 SVGAGI. Germline trimming cut 4 bases from V and 0 bases from J; bases unmatched to any gene: 6.

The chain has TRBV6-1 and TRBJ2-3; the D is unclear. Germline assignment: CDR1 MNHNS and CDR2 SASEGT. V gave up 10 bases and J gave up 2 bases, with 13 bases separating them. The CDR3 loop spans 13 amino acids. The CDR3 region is CAIRFKPTDTQYF. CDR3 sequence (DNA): TGTGCCATCAGGTTCAAGCCCACAGATACGCAGTATTTT.

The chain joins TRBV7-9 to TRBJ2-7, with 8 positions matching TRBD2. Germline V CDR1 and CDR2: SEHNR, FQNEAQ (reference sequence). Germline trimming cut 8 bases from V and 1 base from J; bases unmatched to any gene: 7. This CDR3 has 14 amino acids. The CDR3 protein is CASVGAGESYEQYF. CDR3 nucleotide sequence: TGTGCCAGCGTGGGAGCGGGAGAATCCTACGAGCAGTACTTC.

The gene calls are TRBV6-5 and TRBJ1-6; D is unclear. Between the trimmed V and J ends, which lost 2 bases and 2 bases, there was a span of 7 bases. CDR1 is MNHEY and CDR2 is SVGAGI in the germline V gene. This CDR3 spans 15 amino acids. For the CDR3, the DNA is TGTGCCAGCAGTTACGGCGGCACCTATAATTCACCCCTCCACTTT. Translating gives CASSYGGTYNSPLHF.

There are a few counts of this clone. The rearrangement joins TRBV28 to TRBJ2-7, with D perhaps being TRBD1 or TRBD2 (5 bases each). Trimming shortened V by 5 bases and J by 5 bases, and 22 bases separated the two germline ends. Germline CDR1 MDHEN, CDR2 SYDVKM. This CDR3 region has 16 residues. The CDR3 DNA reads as TGTGCCAGCAGTCCACCAGGGACCCACGGGTTGGACGAGCAGTACTTC. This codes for CASSPPGTHGLDEQYF.

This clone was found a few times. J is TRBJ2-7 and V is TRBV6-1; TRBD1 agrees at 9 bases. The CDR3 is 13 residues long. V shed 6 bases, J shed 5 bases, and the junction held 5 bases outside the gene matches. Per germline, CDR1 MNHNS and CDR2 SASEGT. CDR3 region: CASRDRGVDEQYF. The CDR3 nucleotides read TGTGCCAGCAGGGACAGGGGTGTCGACGAGCAGTACTTC.

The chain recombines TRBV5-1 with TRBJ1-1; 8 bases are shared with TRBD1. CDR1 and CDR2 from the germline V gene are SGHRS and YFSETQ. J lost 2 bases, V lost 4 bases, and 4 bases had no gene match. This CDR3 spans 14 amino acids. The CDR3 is CASSQTGVNTEAFF. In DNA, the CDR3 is TGCGCCAGCAGCCAGACAGGGGTAAACACTGAAGCTTTCTTT.

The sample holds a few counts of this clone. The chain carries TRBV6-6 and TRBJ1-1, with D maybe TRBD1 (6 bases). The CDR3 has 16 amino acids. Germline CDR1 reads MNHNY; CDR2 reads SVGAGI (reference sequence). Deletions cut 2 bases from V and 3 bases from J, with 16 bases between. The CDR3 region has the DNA TGTGCCAGCAGTTACCTACAGGGTACGTGGGACACTGAAGCTTTCTTT. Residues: CASSYLQGTWDTEAFF.